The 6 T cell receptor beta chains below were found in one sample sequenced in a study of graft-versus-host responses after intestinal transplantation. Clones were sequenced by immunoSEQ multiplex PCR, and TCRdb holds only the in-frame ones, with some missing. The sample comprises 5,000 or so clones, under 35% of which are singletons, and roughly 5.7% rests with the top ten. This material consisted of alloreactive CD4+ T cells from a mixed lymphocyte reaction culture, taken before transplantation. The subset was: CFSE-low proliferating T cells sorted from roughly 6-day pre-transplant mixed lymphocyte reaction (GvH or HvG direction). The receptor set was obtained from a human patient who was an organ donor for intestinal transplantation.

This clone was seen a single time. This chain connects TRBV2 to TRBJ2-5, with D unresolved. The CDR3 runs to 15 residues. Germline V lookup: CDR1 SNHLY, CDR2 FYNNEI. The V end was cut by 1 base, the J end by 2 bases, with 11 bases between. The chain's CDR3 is CASSEVRLLQETQYF. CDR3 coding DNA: TGTGCCAGCAGTGAAGTTCGGCTCCTACAAGAGACCCAGTACTTC.

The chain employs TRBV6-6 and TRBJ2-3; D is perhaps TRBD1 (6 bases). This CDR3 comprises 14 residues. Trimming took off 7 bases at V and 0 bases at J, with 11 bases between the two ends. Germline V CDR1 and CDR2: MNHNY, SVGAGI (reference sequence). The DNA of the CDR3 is TGTGCCAGCACTGGACAGACTAGCACAGATACGCAGTATTTT. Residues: CASTGQTSTDTQYF.

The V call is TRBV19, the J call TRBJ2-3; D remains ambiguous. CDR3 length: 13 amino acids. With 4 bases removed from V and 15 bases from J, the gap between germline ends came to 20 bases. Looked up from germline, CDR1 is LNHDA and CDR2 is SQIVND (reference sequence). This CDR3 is CASSTLDLLSIYF. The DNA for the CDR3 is TGTGCCAGTAGTACCCTCGACCTCCTAAGTATCTATTTT.

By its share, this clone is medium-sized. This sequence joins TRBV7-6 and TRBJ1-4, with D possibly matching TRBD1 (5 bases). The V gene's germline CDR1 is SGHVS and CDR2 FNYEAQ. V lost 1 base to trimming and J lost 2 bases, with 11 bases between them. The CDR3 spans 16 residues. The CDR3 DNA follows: TGTGCCAGCAGCTTAGGGATCGGGGGGACTAATGAAAAACTGTTTTTT. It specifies CASSLGIGGTNEKLFF.

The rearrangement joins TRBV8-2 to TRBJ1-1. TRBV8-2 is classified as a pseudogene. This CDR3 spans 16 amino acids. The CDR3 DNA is TGTGGCAGTGACGTACGTAGACACTATGTCGACACTGAAGCTTTCTTT. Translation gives CGSDVRRHYVDTEAFF.

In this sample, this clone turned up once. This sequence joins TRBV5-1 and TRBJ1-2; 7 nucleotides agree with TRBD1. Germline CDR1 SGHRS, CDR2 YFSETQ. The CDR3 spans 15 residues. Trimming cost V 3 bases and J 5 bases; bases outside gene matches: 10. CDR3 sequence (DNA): TGCGCCAGCAGCTCCCATGACAGGGAGGGGTATGGCTACACCTTC. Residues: CASSSHDREGYGYTF.